These 31 T cell receptor beta chains originate from one sample sequenced in a study of T-cell memory formation after mild COVID-19. Via MiXCR, TCRdb re-called the 5' RACE reads, giving one row per CDR3 protein. This sample has approximately 400,000 distinct CDR3 sequences, with around 24% found just once. Sequencing was carried out using PBMCs or a T cell subset sorted from them (not recorded which). All receptors derive from an adult woman who had mild COVID-19 (a few samples of this study predate the infection). Cell type and time point are not known.

The chain couples TRBV12-3 or TRBV12-4 to TRBJ2-1, with 8 positions matching TRBD2. The CDR3 has 14 residues. After removal of 7 bases from V and 5 bases from J, the junction contained 7 bases not matched to a gene. CDR3 amino acids: CASTLGLAHNEQFF. The CDR3 DNA is TGTGCCAGCACCCTCGGACTAGCCCACAATGAGCAGTTCTTC.

This clonotype was recorded a few times. This chain links TRBV5-4 with TRBJ2-2, with 9 bases aligning to TRBD1. V trimming: 5 bases; J trimming: 7 bases; junction bases outside the gene matches: 9. CDR3 length equals 15 residues. CDR1 is SGHNT, CDR2 YYREEE, per germline (reference sequence). CDR3 coding DNA: TGTGCCAGCAGTTCGGACAGGGGCCGAGGCGGGGAGCTGTTTTTT. This gives the protein CASSSDRGRGGELFF. Complete variable domain (other parts from reference TRBV5-4 and TRBJ2-2): ETGVTQSPTHLIKTRGQQVTLRCSSQSGHNTVSWYQQALGQGPQFIFQYYREEENGRGNFPPRFSGLQFPNYSSELNVNALELDDSALYLCASSSDRGRGGELFFGEGSRLTVL.

The chain carries TRBV30 and TRBJ2-3; 10 positions match TRBD2. The CDR3 consists of 18 residues. V lost 0 bases and J lost 2; bases outside the gene matches: 11. Germline values: CDR1 GTSNPN, CDR2 SVGIG (reference sequence). CDR3 in amino acids: CAWSVGFRTSGYTDTQYF. The CDR3 bases are TGTGCCTGGAGTGTAGGTTTCCGGACTAGCGGATACACAGATACGCAGTATTTT.

This clonotype was detected only a few times. The rearrangement links TRBV15 to TRBJ2-7, with D tentatively TRBD1 (6 bases). The CDR3 sequence is 15 residues long. The V gene lost 5 bases and the J gene lost 5 bases, with 19 bases spanning the gap. Germline CDR1 and CDR2: LNHNV and YYDKDF (reference sequence). DNA of the CDR3: TGTGCCACCAGCGGAAAACCTCAGGGGAGAGACGAGCAGTACTTC. Its protein product is CATSGKPQGRDEQYF.

The CDR3, as DNA: TGTGCCAGCAGTAATGGGAGGCTCTGGGAGAGCACTGAAGCTTTCTTT. It encodes CASSNGRLWESTEAFF. The chain joins TRBV27 to TRBJ1-1; D ambiguous. Germline V CDR1 and CDR2: MNHEY, SMNVEV (reference sequence). Trimming shortened V by 5 bases and J by 4 bases, and 20 bases separated the two germline ends. The CDR3 sequence is 16 residues long.

The CDR3 loop is CASSLEGTLRYEQYF. Here the CDR3 DNA reads TGTGCCAGCAGCTTGGAAGGTACCTTACGGTACGAGCAGTACTTC. The J gene is TRBJ2-7, the V gene TRBV5-5, with D unclear. V gave up 0 bases and J gave up 4 bases, with 14 bases separating them. Per the germline V gene, CDR1 is SGHKS and CDR2 is YYEKEE (reference sequence). This CDR3 region has 15 residues.

The gene calls are TRBV5-1 and TRBJ1-1; 7 bases align to TRBD1. Germline assignment: CDR1 SGHRS and CDR2 YFSETQ. The CDR3 is made up of 15 amino acids. Trimming cost V 3 bases and J 5 bases; bases outside gene matches: 10. Here the CDR3 DNA reads TGCGCCAGCAGCTCGAGGACAGGCGGAGGAACTGAAGCTTTCTTT. Its translation is CASSSRTGGGTEAFF.

The J gene is TRBJ1-5, the V gene TRBV10-2; D not resolved. V lost 10 bases and J 7 bases, leaving 14 bases between the germline ends. Looked up from germline, CDR1 is WSHSY and CDR2 is SAAADI. The CDR3 covers 12 residues. Here the CDR3 DNA reads TGCGCCATCGGAAACGGGTTCCAGCCCCAGCATTTT. It encodes CAIGNGFQPQHF.

In this sample, this clonotype turned up a few times. J is TRBJ2-1 and V is TRBV4-1; weak D call: TRBD1 (6 bases). V was clipped by 4 bases and J by 8 bases, with 15 bases between them. The CDR3 has 14 residues. Looked up from germline, CDR1 is MGHRA and CDR2 is YSYEKL. The CDR3 coding sequence is TGCGCCAGCAGCCGCCCCACAGGGTTCGATGAGCAGTTCTTC. Translated: CASSRPTGFDEQFF.

This clonotype was recorded at least ten times. The DNA of the CDR3 is TGCGCCAGCAGCCAAGAGGTGGGGAGGACAGATACGCAGTATTTT. Translated, it gives CASSQEVGRTDTQYF. This rearrangement joins TRBV4-1 to TRBJ2-3; D perhaps matches TRBD2 (6 bases). Trimming took 0 bases from V and 3 from J, leaving 10 bases between them. The CDR3 runs 15 residues. Germline V gene sequence: CDR1 MGHRA, CDR2 YSYEKL.

The rearrangement uses TRBV30 and TRBJ1-1, with a tentative D call TRBD1 (6 bases). The germline V gene has CDR1 GTSNPN and CDR2 SVGIG (reference sequence). CDR3 length: 12 residues. V was trimmed by 8 bases and J by 9 bases, leaving 19 bases between them. The CDR3 region is CANTARGGKAFF. As DNA, the CDR3 is TGTGCCAACACAGCTAGAGGGGGAAAAGCTTTCTTT.

The gene calls are TRBV12-3 or TRBV12-4 and TRBJ2-3; 10 bases line up with TRBD2. Trimming at V came to 6 bases and at J to 0 bases, leaving 3 bases not matched to a gene. CDR3 size: 15 residues. This CDR3 is CASSRAGGSTDTQYF. Here the CDR3 DNA reads TGTGCCAGCAGCCGAGCGGGAGGGAGCACAGATACGCAGTATTTT.

The chain uses TRBV18 and TRBJ1-2; perhaps TRBD1 as D (6 bases). The germline V and J ends were trimmed by 2 bases and 0 bases, with 13 bases remaining between them. Germline-derived CDR1 and CDR2 are KGHSH and LQKENI. CDR3 length: 16 amino acids. DNA of the CDR3: TGTGCCAGCTCACCAAGACAGGTATACTCTAACTATGGCTACACCTTC. This translates into CASSPRQVYSNYGYTF.

The rearrangement joins TRBV12-3 or TRBV12-4 to TRBJ1-1; TRBD1 agrees at 9 bases. Trimming cost V 6 bases and J 1 base; bases outside gene matches: 3. CDR3 length: 14 amino acids. The chain's CDR3 is CASRPTGGNTEAFF. Here the CDR3 DNA reads TGTGCCAGCAGACCGACAGGGGGGAACACTGAAGCTTTCTTT.

The J gene is TRBJ2-7, the V gene TRBV12-3 or TRBV12-4; 9 nucleotides line up with TRBD2. With 6 bases clipped from V and 0 bases from J, the junction kept 6 bases outside the gene matches. This CDR3 region has 15 residues. The CDR3 DNA follows: TGTGCCAGCAGCCACAGCGGGGGGTCCTCCTACGAGCAGTACTTC. Protein: CASSHSGGSSYEQYF.

The chain uses TRBV25-1 and TRBJ1-6, with TRBD1 as a possible D gene (6 bases). Germline lookup yields CDR1 MGHDK and CDR2 SYGVNS. The CDR3 loop spans 18 amino acids. Trimming left V 1 base short and J 7 bases short, with 20 bases between. The DNA for the CDR3 is TGTGCCAGCAGTGAATTTGCTCTCAGGGTCACAGGGAATTCACCCCTCCACTTT. Translated, it gives CASSEFALRVTGNSPLHF.

This clonotype was picked up a small number of times. The V gene is TRBV4-3, the J gene TRBJ2-2, with D unclear. Germline V gene lookup returns CDR1 LGHNA and CDR2 YSLEER. Trimming took off 1 base at V and 0 bases at J, with 6 bases between the two ends. CDR3 length equals 15 residues. DNA for the CDR3: TGCGCCAGCAGCCAAGCTAACGCGAACACCGGGGAGCTGTTTTTT. Translated: CASSQANANTGELFF.

The table lists this clonotype with many counts. V gene TRBV20-1 combines with J gene TRBJ2-3; 10 bases align to TRBD2. The CDR3 consists of 16 residues. V lost 0 bases to trimming and J lost 2 bases; unmatched junction nucleotides: 5. Germline CDR1 and CDR2: DFQATT and SNEGSKA (reference sequence). The CDR3 loop reads CSARDQAGGDTDTQYF. The DNA of the CDR3 is TGCAGTGCTAGAGACCAAGCGGGAGGGGACACAGATACGCAGTATTTT.

In its sample, this clonotype was seen a few times. The chain combines TRBV29-1 with TRBJ2-3, with TRBD1 as a possible D gene (5 bases). Deletions cut 5 bases from V and 4 bases from J, with 13 bases between. Germline-derived CDR1 and CDR2 are SQVTM and ANQGSEA. This CDR3 has 13 amino acids. CDR3 sequence (DNA): TGCAGCGTTCGTGGCAGGGCGGCAGATACGCAGTATTTT. Protein sequence: CSVRGRAADTQYF.

This clonotype was observed a handful of times. The chain recombines TRBV7-9 with TRBJ2-1; TRBD1 matches at 7 bases. There are 14 residues in the CDR3. J was trimmed by 6 bases and V by 4 bases; bases with no gene match: 6. Germline loops: CDR1 SEHNR, CDR2 FQNEAQ (reference sequence). The CDR3 DNA is TGTGCCAGCAGCTCGAGACAGGGAGCCAATGAGCAGTTCTTC. It specifies CASSSRQGANEQFF.

V and J are TRBV30 and TRBJ2-2; tentative D call: TRBD1 (6 bases). CDR3 length: 16 amino acids. Trimming cost V 4 bases and J 2 bases, with 17 bases left between them. Germline assignment: CDR1 GTSNPN and CDR2 SVGIG (reference sequence). CDR3 region: CAWNTGLVSNTGELFF. The CDR3 DNA reads as TGTGCCTGGAATACAGGGTTGGTTAGTAACACCGGGGAGCTGTTTTTT.

The chain has TRBV2 and TRBJ1-1; 9 nucleotides align to TRBD1. CDR1 and CDR2 (germline): SNHLY, FYNNEI. V lost 2 bases, J lost 4 bases, and 8 bases stayed unmatched. CDR3 length equals 16 residues. The CDR3 spells CASSEHPGQGFTEAFF. The CDR3 nucleotides read TGTGCCAGCAGTGAACACCCGGGACAGGGATTCACTGAAGCTTTCTTT.

The chain carries TRBV5-1 and TRBJ1-1; D might be TRBD1 (5 bases). The CDR3 totals 13 residues. CDR1 and CDR2 from the germline V gene are SGHRS and YFSETQ. Trimming stripped 4 bases from V and 6 bases from J, with 13 bases between. The CDR3, as DNA: TGCGCCAGCAGCCCCACTTGGGGGGCTGAAGCTTTCTTT. This sequence encodes CASSPTWGAEAFF.

J is TRBJ2-1 and V is TRBV20-1; 8 nucleotides line up with TRBD2. The CDR3 contains 14 residues. V shed 5 bases and J 8 bases; nucleotides not matched to a gene: 11. Germline values: CDR1 DFQATT, CDR2 SNEGSKA (reference sequence). The CDR3: CSAGTGGAFDEQFF. As DNA, the CDR3 is TGCAGTGCTGGAACGGGGGGGGCCTTTGATGAGCAGTTCTTC.

Only a few counts were recorded for this clonotype. V is TRBV4-2 and J is TRBJ2-5; 8 bases align to TRBD2. The CDR3 runs to 15 residues. The V gene end was trimmed by 0 bases and the J gene end by 7 bases; junction bases not matched to a gene: 7. Germline V gene sequence: CDR1 LGHNA, CDR2 YNFKEQ. As DNA, the CDR3 is TGTGCCAGCAGCCAAGAAGAAGCGGGGGCCTCGACCCAGTACTTC. Encoded protein: CASSQEEAGASTQYF.

The V gene is TRBV7-9, the J gene TRBJ1-6, with 9 positions matching TRBD1. The CDR3 has 15 amino acids. Germline CDR1 SEHNR, CDR2 FQNEAQ (reference sequence). The V segment lost 6 bases and the J segment 6 bases; nucleotides outside the gene matches: 6. This CDR3 is CASRGTGGSNSPLHF. CDR3 DNA sequence: TGTGCCAGCAGGGGTACAGGGGGCAGTAATTCACCCCTCCACTTT.

This clonotype was counted ten times or more. The V and J genes are TRBV4-1 and TRBJ1-4; 9 nucleotides align to TRBD1. This CDR3 is built from 15 residues. CDR1 is MGHRA, CDR2 YSYEKL, per germline. The V and J ends lost 5 bases and 8 bases, in that order; junction bases with no gene match: 9. The CDR3 spells CASSSAGTGNEKLFF. The CDR3 bases are TGCGCCAGCAGCTCAGCCGGGACAGGGAACGAAAAACTGTTTTTT.

This clonotype was observed a few times. The chain has TRBV6-5 and TRBJ1-2, with 7 nucleotides matching TRBD1. Unmatched junction bases numbered 15, after V lost 7 bases and J lost 7 bases. This CDR3 contains 15 residues. CDR1 is MNHEY and CDR2 is SVGAGI in the germline V gene. The CDR3 spells CASNIRRDSDFGYTF. The CDR3 DNA reads TGTGCCAGCAACATACGCCGGGACAGCGATTTTGGCTACACCTTC.

This clonotype showed up many times. V gene TRBV5-1 combines with J gene TRBJ2-1, with 10 nucleotides matching TRBD1. The CDR3 contains 16 residues. The junction had 10 bases not matched to a gene; V was cut back by 6 bases and J by 4 bases. CDR1 SGHRS and CDR2 YFSETQ come from the germline V gene. CDR3 DNA: TGCGCCAGCACCGGACAGGGGGTTATAGGATACAATGAGCAGTTCTTC. Amino acid sequence: CASTGQGVIGYNEQFF.

This clonotype was seen a handful of times. The V gene is TRBV18, the J gene TRBJ2-1, with 11 bases lining up with TRBD2. CDR3 length: 20 amino acids. Germline assignment: CDR1 KGHSH and CDR2 LQKENI. The V and J ends lost 3 bases and 7 bases, in that order; junction bases with no gene match: 20. As DNA, the CDR3 is TGTGCCAGCTCACCTCGGTTACAGGGGGTAACTAGCGGGAGAGGTAATGAGCAGTTCTTC. Its protein is CASSPRLQGVTSGRGNEQFF.

The chain uses TRBV5-1 and TRBJ1-1; 11 bases map to TRBD1. CDR1 SGHRS and CDR2 YFSETQ come from the germline V gene. Trimming removed 4 bases from V and 0 bases from J; junction bases left unmatched: 5. The length of the CDR3 is 16 residues. CDR3 coding DNA: TGCGCCAGCAGCCCGGACAGGGGGCGTTTGAACACTGAAGCTTTCTTT. Protein: CASSPDRGRLNTEAFF.